Following are 22 T cell receptor beta chains from one sample sequenced in a study of blood T cell repertoires in COVID-19. Measured with immunoSEQ multiplex PCR; TCRdb has only the in-frame clones, and not every one. The data show roughly 360,000 clones, 81% seen once. The sequencing sample was made of peripheral blood. The source is a human donor with acute or convalescent COVID-19. The donor label of this sample is uncertain.

This chain uses TRBV10-1 with TRBJ1-5; D remains ambiguous. Germline V gene lookup returns CDR1 WNHNN and CDR2 SYGVQD (reference sequence). The length of the CDR3 is 13 residues. V lost 4 bases and J lost 4, with 8 bases in between. The CDR3 protein is CASSGSLNQPQHF. The CDR3 bases are TGCGCCAGCAGTGGGTCCCTGAATCAGCCCCAGCATTTT.

The chain combines TRBV4-1 with TRBJ1-6, with D perhaps matching TRBD1 (5 bases). Germline V gene data show CDR1 as MGHRA and CDR2 as YSYEKL. The CDR3 consists of 13 residues. With 0 bases removed from V and 14 bases from J, the gap between germline ends came to 11 bases. The DNA of the CDR3 is TGCGCCAGCAGCCAAGATGGGGGGGGGACCCTCCACTTT. Translating gives CASSQDGGGTLHF.

This clone has only a few counts. The rearrangement joins TRBV5-5 to TRBJ2-1; 9 positions agree with TRBD1. CDR1 and CDR2 (germline): SGHKS, YYEKEE (reference sequence). Germline trimming cut 4 bases from V and 8 bases from J; bases unmatched to any gene: 7. The CDR3 loop spans 14 amino acids. CDR3 residues: CASSLEGQGYEQFF. The CDR3 DNA follows: TGTGCCAGCAGCCTGGAGGGACAGGGCTATGAGCAGTTCTTC. The entire variable domain, with the rest obtained from reference TRBV5-5 and TRBJ2-1, is as follows: DAGVTQSPTHLIKTRGQQVTLRCSPISGHKSVSWYQQVLGQGPQFIFQYYEKEERGRGNFPDRFSARQFPNYSSELNVNALLLGDSALYLCASSLEGQGYEQFFGPGTRLTVL.

The chain recombines TRBV10-3 with TRBJ2-7; D not certain. Germline V gives CDR1 ENHRY, CDR2 SYGVKD. V was clipped by 9 bases and J by 3 bases, with 21 bases between them. The CDR3 consists of 15 residues. As DNA, the CDR3 is TGTGCCATTGCGAATGCTGGAGACCTCTTCTACGAGCAGTACTTC. Its protein is CAIANAGDLFYEQYF.

This rearrangement joins TRBV30 to TRBJ2-2; no definite D call. CDR3 size: 14 residues. Trimming shortened V by 0 bases and J by 1 base, and 6 bases separated the two germline ends. CDR1 is GTSNPN, CDR2 SVGIG, per germline (reference sequence). CDR3 in amino acids: CAWSVHRNTGELFF. In DNA, the CDR3 is TGTGCCTGGAGTGTACACAGGAACACCGGGGAGCTGTTTTTT.

The chain couples TRBV28 to TRBJ1-5, with D perhaps TRBD1 (6 bases). CDR3 size: 15 residues. Trimming removed 3 bases from V and 4 bases from J, with 13 bases in between. Germline assignment: CDR1 MDHEN and CDR2 SYDVKM. The chain's CDR3 is CASSFQGTSNQPQHF. The CDR3 bases are TGTGCCAGCAGTTTTCAGGGGACAAGTAATCAGCCCCAGCATTTT.

This sequence joins TRBV7-2 and TRBJ2-1; 7 bases agree with TRBD2. The ends lost 5 bases at V and 4 bases at J; junction bases unmatched: 11. This CDR3 region has 16 residues. The germline V gene encodes CDR1 SGHTA and CDR2 FQGNSA. Here the CDR3 DNA reads TGTGCCAGCAGCCCCGGGGCCAGCGGGGATTACAATGAGCAGTTCTTC. Its protein is CASSPGASGDYNEQFF.

The chain is built from TRBV18 and TRBJ1-5, with D tentatively TRBD1 (5 bases). Trimming removed 4 bases at V and 0 bases at J, with 19 bases between. The CDR3 is made up of 18 amino acids. The germline CDR1 and CDR2 sequences are KGHSH and LQKENI. The CDR3 nucleotides read TGTGCCAGCTCACTACGGCAAATCGGGGGGTCTAGCAATCAGCCCCAGCATTTT. Its translation is CASSLRQIGGSSNQPQHF. The full variable domain, in which reference TRBV18 and TRBJ1-5 provide the parts outside the CDR3, is NAGVMQNPRHLVRRRGQEARLRCSPMKGHSHVYWYRQLPEEGLKFMVYLQKENIIDESGMPKERFSAEFPKEGPSILRIQQVVRGDSAAYFCASSLRQIGGSSNQPQHFGDGTRLSIL.

The chain links TRBV5-4 to TRBJ2-2; D might be TRBD1 (6 bases). The V and J ends lost 5 bases and 7 bases respectively, with 12 bases between them. Germline V CDR1 and CDR2: SGHNT, YYREEE (reference sequence). The CDR3 sequence is 13 residues long. CDR3: CASSKGDVGELFF. In nucleotides, the CDR3 is TGTGCCAGCAGTAAGGGGGACGTCGGGGAGCTGTTTTTT.

DNA for the CDR3: TGTGCCAGTAGTATAAGGAGCAACATCAACTCTGGGGCCAACGTCCTGACTTTC. This codes for CASSIRSNINSGANVLTF. V and J are TRBV19 and TRBJ2-6; no clear D gene. The V and J ends lost 2 bases and 0 bases respectively, with 14 bases between them. The V gene's germline CDR1 is LNHDA and CDR2 SQIVND (reference sequence). The CDR3 totals 18 residues.

The chain combines TRBV3-1 (or the pseudogene TRBV3-2) with TRBJ1-1; D is unresolved. Trimming took 0 bases from V and 10 from J, leaving 27 bases between them. Germline CDR1 and CDR2: LGHDT and YNNKEL (reference sequence). CDR3 length equals 18 residues. The CDR3 sequence: CASSQDRPDLLLKVGAFF. The DNA of the CDR3 is TGTGCCAGCAGCCAAGATCGGCCGGACTTACTATTAAAAGTTGGAGCTTTCTTT.

There are a few counts of this clone. The chain uses TRBV27 and TRBJ2-7, with 15 nucleotides matching TRBD2. V lost 6 bases, J lost 5 bases, and 5 bases stayed unmatched. Germline V gene sequence: CDR1 MNHEY, CDR2 SMNVEV (reference sequence). The CDR3 covers 15 residues. CDR3: CASRGLAGGKDEQYF. The CDR3 DNA reads TGTGCCAGCAGGGGACTAGCGGGAGGAAAAGACGAGCAGTACTTC.

This clone was detected once. The V and J genes are TRBV18 and TRBJ2-1; 10 bases line up with TRBD2. The CDR3 consists of 15 residues. The V gene end was trimmed by 3 bases and the J gene end by 9 bases; junction bases not matched to a gene: 8. Germline V gene data show CDR1 as KGHSH and CDR2 as LQKENI. CDR3 sequence: CASSPVLGLATEQFF. The DNA for the CDR3 is TGTGCCAGCTCACCCGTTTTGGGACTAGCGACTGAGCAGTTCTTC.

The CDR3 coding sequence is TGTGCCGTTAACAGGGGGCGGTTAACTGAAGCTTTCTTT. This translates into CAVNRGRLTEAFF. This chain connects TRBV28 to TRBJ1-1; TRBD1 aligns across 9 bases. Trimming took 11 bases from V and 5 from J; bases not matched to a gene: 9. The CDR3 extends over 13 amino acids. Germline CDR1 is MDHEN and CDR2 is SYDVKM.

The gene calls are TRBV30 and TRBJ2-3; 12 bases map to TRBD1. From germline, CDR1 is GTSNPN and CDR2 SVGIG (reference sequence). The CDR3 runs to 14 residues. V dropped 4 bases and J dropped 5; count of bases not matched to a gene: 4. DNA for the CDR3: TGTGCCTGGAAGCGGGACAGGGGGCTAGATACGCAGTATTTT. Its protein is CAWKRDRGLDTQYF.

This clone was recorded a few times. The CDR3 region is CASSRQQNTGELFF. Written as DNA, the CDR3 is TGTGCCAGCAGCCGACAGCAGAACACCGGGGAGCTGTTTTTT. The chain has TRBV7-9 and TRBJ2-2; D possibly corresponds to TRBD1 (5 bases). Germline CDR1 and CDR2: SEHNR and FQNEAQ (reference sequence). This CDR3 spans 14 amino acids. Trimming shortened V by 5 bases and J by 1 base, and 8 bases separated the two germline ends. Drawing the rest from reference TRBV7-9 and TRBJ2-2, the complete variable domain is DTGVSQNPRHKITKRGQNVTFRCDPISEHNRLYWYRQTLGQGPEFLTYFQNEAQLEKSRLLSDRFSAERPKGSFSTLEIQRTEQGDSAMYLCASSRQQNTGELFFGEGSRLTVL.

The J gene is TRBJ2-1, the V gene TRBV24-1, with TRBD2 identical over 9 bases. With V trimmed by 5 bases and J by 10 bases, 8 bases remained unmatched. Per germline, CDR1 KGHDR and CDR2 SFDVKD. This CDR3 comprises 14 residues. Here the CDR3 reads CATSVAGGPKEQFF. The CDR3, as DNA: TGTGCCACCAGTGTGGCGGGGGGGCCAAAGGAGCAGTTCTTC.

The CDR3 loop reads CASSPQGNEKLFF. The CDR3 DNA sequence: TGTGCCAGCAGTCCCCAGGGGAATGAAAAACTGTTTTTT. V and J are TRBV6-6 and TRBJ1-4; a possible D gene is TRBD1 (6 bases). The V end lost 5 bases, the J end lost 5 bases, and 9 bases lay between the germline ends. Germline V gene data show CDR1 as MNHNY and CDR2 as SVGAGI (reference sequence). CDR3 length: 13 residues.

The rearrangement uses TRBV5-6 and TRBJ1-2; 10 bases match TRBD1. The CDR3 totals 16 residues. Germline CDR1 and CDR2: SGHDT and YYEEEE. Trimming cost V 1 base and J 2 bases; bases outside gene matches: 5. CDR3 amino acids: CASSLLTGGTNYGYTF. As DNA, the CDR3 is TGTGCCAGCAGCTTGTTGACAGGGGGCACGAACTATGGCTACACCTTC.

The J gene is TRBJ1-1, the V gene TRBV5-5; D uncertain. This CDR3 region has 14 residues. Trimming took off 0 bases at V and 1 base at J, with 7 bases between the two ends. Germline CDR1 and CDR2: SGHKS and YYEKEE (reference sequence). The CDR3 coding sequence is TGTGCCAGCAGCTTGGTAGTTGGGAACACTGAAGCTTTCTTT. Translated: CASSLVVGNTEAFF.

This clone has a handful of counts. The chain carries TRBV5-4 and TRBJ2-7, with a possible D match to TRBD2 (5 bases). Germline V gene data show CDR1 as SGHNT and CDR2 as YYREEE (reference sequence). The CDR3 has 14 amino acids. Between the trimmed V and J ends, which lost 4 bases and 3 bases, there was a span of 14 bases. The CDR3 nucleotides are TGTGCCAGCAGCCCTGGGCTAGCAATCTACGAGCAGTACTTC. Its translation: CASSPGLAIYEQYF.

The chain couples TRBV19 to TRBJ1-3, with D possibly TRBD1 on 5 matching bases. This CDR3 is 17 amino acids long. The germline CDR1 and CDR2 sequences are LNHDA and SQIVND (reference sequence). Trimming took 3 bases from V and 0 from J, leaving 15 bases between them. CDR3 DNA sequence: TGTGCCAGTAGTATGGGGGGAACTTTCAGCTCTGGAAACACCATATATTTT. Translated: CASSMGGTFSSGNTIYF. The variable domain in full, with the rest retrieved from reference TRBV19 and TRBJ1-3, is DGGITQSPKYLFRKEGQNVTLSCEQNLNHDAMYWYRQDPGQGLRLIYYSQIVNDFQKGDIAEGYSVSREKKESFPLTVTSAQKNPTAFYLCASSMGGTFSSGNTIYFGEGSWLTVV.